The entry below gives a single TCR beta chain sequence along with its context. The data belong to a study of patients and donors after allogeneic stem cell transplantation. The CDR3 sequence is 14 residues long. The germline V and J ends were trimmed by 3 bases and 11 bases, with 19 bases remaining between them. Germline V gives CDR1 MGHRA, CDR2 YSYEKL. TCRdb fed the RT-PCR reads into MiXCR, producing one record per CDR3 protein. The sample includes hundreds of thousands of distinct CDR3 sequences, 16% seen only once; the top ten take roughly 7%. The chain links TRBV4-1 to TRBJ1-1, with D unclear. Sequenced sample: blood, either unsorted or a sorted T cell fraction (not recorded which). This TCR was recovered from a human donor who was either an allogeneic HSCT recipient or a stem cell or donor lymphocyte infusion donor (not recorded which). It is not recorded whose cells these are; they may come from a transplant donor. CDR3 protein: CASSQRNPMPKAFF. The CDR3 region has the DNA TGCGCCAGCAGCCAGCGGAACCCGATGCCGAAGGCTTTCTTT.